The next 10 T cell receptor beta chains were all read from a single sample in a study of blood T cell repertoires in COVID-19. Generated by immunoSEQ multiplex PCR, the TCRdb table keeps only in-frame clones and is missing some. The repertoire has around 79,000 clones, about 87% of them found once; the top ten carry roughly 9.1%. What was sequenced was peripheral blood. These receptor sequences come from a human donor in a cohort sampled during active COVID-19.

CDR3 coding DNA: TGTGCCAGCAGCCTCGTTAACAGGGGAGCTTTCTTT. Amino acid sequence: CASSLVNRGAFF. The chain carries TRBV3-1 (or the pseudogene TRBV3-2) and TRBJ1-1; TRBD1 agrees at 7 bases. The CDR3 contains 12 residues. J gave up 10 bases and V 4 bases, and 6 bases lay outside the gene matches. Per the germline V gene, CDR1 is LGHDT and CDR2 is YNNKEL (reference sequence).

The table lists this clone with a count of one. The rearrangement links TRBV6-4 to TRBJ1-2; the match to TRBD1 covers 11 bases. With 2 bases clipped from V and 4 bases from J, the junction kept 3 bases outside the gene matches. This CDR3 has 15 amino acids. Per the germline V gene, CDR1 is MRHNA and CDR2 is SNTAGT. CDR3 sequence reads: CASSDTGTGGYGYTF. The CDR3, as DNA: TGTGCCAGCAGTGACACCGGGACAGGGGGCTATGGCTACACCTTC.

The CDR3 loop reads CASSQYNTGSHEQFF. The CDR3 DNA follows: TGTGCCAGCAGCCAATATAACACAGGGTCCCATGAGCAGTTCTTC. The chain uses TRBV5-5 and TRBJ2-1, with D maybe TRBD1 (6 bases). Between the trimmed V and J ends, which lost 4 bases and 8 bases, there was a span of 19 bases. CDR3 length equals 15 residues. Germline assignment: CDR1 SGHKS and CDR2 YYEKEE (reference sequence).

The rearrangement joins TRBV12-3 or TRBV12-4 to TRBJ1-2, with unresolved D. The CDR3 has 13 amino acids. V was trimmed by 6 bases and J by 1 base, leaving 9 bases between them. Here the CDR3 reads CASSPQINYGYTF. CDR3 in DNA: TGTGCCAGCAGCCCACAGATTAACTATGGCTACACCTTC.

The chain couples TRBV19 to TRBJ2-1; 8 bases are shared with TRBD2. This CDR3 has 15 amino acids. Germline V gene data show CDR1 as LNHDA and CDR2 as SQIVND (reference sequence). Trimming cost V 1 base and J 5 bases; bases outside gene matches: 4. The CDR3 DNA reads TGTGCCAGTAGTATAGCGGGAGGGGAAAACAATGAGCAGTTCTTC. This translates into CASSIAGGENNEQFF. The full variable domain, rest sourced from reference TRBV19 and TRBJ2-1, is DGGITQSPKYLFRKEGQNVTLSCEQNLNHDAMYWYRQDPGQGLRLIYYSQIVNDFQKGDIAEGYSVSREKKESFPLTVTSAQKNPTAFYLCASSIAGGENNEQFFGPGTRLTVL.

The V gene is TRBV6-5, the J gene TRBJ1-6, with D possibly matching TRBD1 (5 bases). The V end was cut by 11 bases, the J end by 0 bases, with 8 bases between. The CDR3 is made up of 13 amino acids. Germline values: CDR1 MNHEY, CDR2 SVGAGI. The CDR3 DNA is TGTGCCGGGGGGGTCTCCTATAATTCACCCCTCCACTTT. Protein: CAGGVSYNSPLHF.

A few counts support this clone. The V call is TRBV2, the J call TRBJ2-7; no firm D call. Trimming took off 4 bases at V and 7 bases at J, with 23 bases between the two ends. Germline CDR1 reads SNHLY; CDR2 reads FYNNEI. This CDR3 has 16 residues. The CDR3 DNA reads TGTGCCAGCAGTGGCGGAGAGGCGTGGCCGAGGCCAGAGCAGTACTTC. As protein: CASSGGEAWPRPEQYF.

V gene TRBV3-1 (or the pseudogene TRBV3-2) combines with J gene TRBJ2-3; 7 bases are shared with TRBD1. Trimming removed 2 bases from V and 1 base from J; junction bases left unmatched: 3. The CDR3 spans 15 residues. CDR1 and CDR2 from the germline V gene are LGHDT and YNNKEL (reference sequence). The CDR3 nucleotides read TGTGCCAGCAGCCAATCCGGGACAGGCACAGATACGCAGTATTTT. Translation gives CASSQSGTGTDTQYF.

The J gene is TRBJ2-1, the V gene TRBV3-1 (or the pseudogene TRBV3-2); 15 bases match TRBD2. The CDR3 spans 14 residues. V was clipped by 5 bases and J by 9 bases; unmatched bases: 2. Germline assignment: CDR1 LGHDT and CDR2 YNNKEL (reference sequence). The CDR3 sequence is CASSGLAGGVEQFF. The CDR3 nucleotides read TGTGCCAGCAGCGGACTAGCGGGAGGGGTTGAGCAGTTCTTC.

The CDR3 sequence: CASSFGTGVNEQYF. In DNA form, the CDR3 reads TGTGCCAGCAGTTTCGGGACAGGGGTCAACGAGCAGTACTTC. V gene TRBV27 combines with J gene TRBJ2-7; 10 bases agree with TRBD1. The CDR3 contains 14 residues. Trimming cost V 3 bases and J 5 bases; bases outside gene matches: 4. Germline V gene sequence: CDR1 MNHEY, CDR2 SMNVEV (reference sequence).